This paragraph reports one T cell receptor (beta chain). Only in-frame clones appear in the TCRdb table, and some are missing; sequencing was by immunoSEQ multiplex PCR. The sample has 350,000 to 450,000 clones, roughly four fifths seen once. V lost 4 bases and J lost 0, with 7 bases in between. The CDR3 is made up of 13 amino acids. Germline V gene data show CDR1 as MNHEY and CDR2 as SMNVEV (reference sequence). The data originate from a study of blood T cell repertoires in COVID-19. Background on the study: COVID-19 samples, acute and convalescent, were from the United States, Italy and Spain.

Sequencing was done on a sample of PBMCs or T cells enriched from blood (not recorded which). This clonotype was sampled from a woman between 45 and 60 years old who had recovered from COVID-19. This chain links TRBV27 with TRBJ2-7; D is undetermined. CDR3 region: CASSSSSSYEQYF. CDR3 nucleotides: TGTGCCAGCAGTTCCTCTTCCTCCTACGAGCAGTACTTC.